The sequence of this TCR beta chain was determined in a study of control samples from healthy donors and cancer patients. Using immunoSEQ multiplex PCR, the repertoire was profiled, and TCRdb retains in-frame clones only, with some absent. The sample consists of roughly 94,000 clones, roughly 83% of them appearing once. With 3 bases clipped from V and 9 bases from J, the junction kept 17 bases outside the gene matches. This CDR3 comprises 18 residues. Per germline, CDR1 MNHNS and CDR2 SASEGT. The source of this sequence is a man in his 70s with lung cancer. The sequencing input was PBMCs. The rearrangement uses TRBV6-1 and TRBJ1-2; TRBD1 agrees at 12 bases. The CDR3 is CASSDIGTGGYGTVSYTF. The CDR3 DNA reads TGTGCCAGCAGTGATATAGGGACAGGGGGCTACGGTACCGTCAGCTACACCTTC.